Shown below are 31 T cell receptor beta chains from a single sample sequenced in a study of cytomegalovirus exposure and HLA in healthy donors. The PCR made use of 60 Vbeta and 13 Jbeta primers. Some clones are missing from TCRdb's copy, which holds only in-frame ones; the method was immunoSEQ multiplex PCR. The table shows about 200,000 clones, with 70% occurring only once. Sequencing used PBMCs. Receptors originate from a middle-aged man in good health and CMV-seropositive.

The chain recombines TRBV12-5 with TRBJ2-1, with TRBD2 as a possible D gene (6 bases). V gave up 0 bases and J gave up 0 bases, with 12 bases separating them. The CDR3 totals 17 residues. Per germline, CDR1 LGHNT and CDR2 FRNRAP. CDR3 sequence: CASGLVAGTGSYNEQFF. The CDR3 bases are TGTGCTAGTGGTTTGGTAGCCGGGACTGGCTCCTACAATGAGCAGTTCTTC.

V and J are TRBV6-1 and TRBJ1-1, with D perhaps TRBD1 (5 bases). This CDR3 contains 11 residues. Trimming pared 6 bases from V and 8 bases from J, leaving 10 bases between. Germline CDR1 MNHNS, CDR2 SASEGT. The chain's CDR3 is CASSDAGEAFF. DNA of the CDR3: TGTGCCAGCAGCGACGCAGGGGAAGCTTTCTTT.

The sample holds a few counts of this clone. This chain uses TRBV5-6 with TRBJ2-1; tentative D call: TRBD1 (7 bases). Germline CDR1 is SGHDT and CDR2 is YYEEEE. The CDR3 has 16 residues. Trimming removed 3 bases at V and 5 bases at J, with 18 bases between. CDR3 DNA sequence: TGTGCCAGCAGCTCAATCCAGGGGGGAATCGACAATGAGCAGTTCTTC. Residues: CASSSIQGGIDNEQFF.

In DNA, the CDR3 is TGTGCCAGCAGCTCTTCCCTAAACACTGAAGCTTTCTTT. Its translation is CASSSSLNTEAFF. The chain combines TRBV7-8 with TRBJ1-1; no reliable D call. The CDR3 spans 13 residues. Germline V gene lookup returns CDR1 SGHVS and CDR2 FQNEAQ. The germline V and J ends were trimmed by 4 bases and 2 bases, with 8 bases remaining between them.

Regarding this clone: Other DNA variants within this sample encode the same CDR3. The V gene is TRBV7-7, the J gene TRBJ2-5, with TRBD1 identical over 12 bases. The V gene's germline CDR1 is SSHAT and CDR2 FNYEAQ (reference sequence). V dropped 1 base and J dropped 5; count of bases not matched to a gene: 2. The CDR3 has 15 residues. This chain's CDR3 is CASSLGGTGGETQYF. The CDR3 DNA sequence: TGTGCCAGCAGCTTAGGAGGGACAGGGGGCGAGACCCAGTACTTC.

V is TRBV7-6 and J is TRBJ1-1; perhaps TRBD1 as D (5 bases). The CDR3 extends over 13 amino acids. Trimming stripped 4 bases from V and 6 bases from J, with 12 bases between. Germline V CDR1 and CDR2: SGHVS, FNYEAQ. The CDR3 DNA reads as TGTGCCAGCAGCTCCCAGGGATGGGCTGAAGCTTTCTTT. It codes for CASSSQGWAEAFF.

CDR3 in DNA: TGCAGCGTTGCACAGGGAAGAGGAAACACCATATATTTT. This gives the protein CSVAQGRGNTIYF. This chain connects TRBV29-1 to TRBJ1-3; perhaps TRBD1 as D (6 bases). The CDR3 runs 13 residues. With 4 bases removed from V and 4 bases from J, the gap between germline ends came to 11 bases. Looked up from germline, CDR1 is SQVTM and CDR2 is ANQGSEA.

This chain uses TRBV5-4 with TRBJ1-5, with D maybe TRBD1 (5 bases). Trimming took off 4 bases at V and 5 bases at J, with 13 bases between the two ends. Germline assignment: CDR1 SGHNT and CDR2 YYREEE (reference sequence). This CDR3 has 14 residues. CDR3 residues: CASSTDPGDQPQHF. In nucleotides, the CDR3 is TGTGCCAGCAGCACGGACCCGGGGGATCAGCCCCAGCATTTT.

CDR3 sequence (DNA): TGCGCCAGCAGCGACCAAGGTTCGGGCACTGAAGCTTTCTTT. The encoded protein is CASSDQGSGTEAFF. The V call is TRBV5-1, the J call TRBJ1-1; D is uncertain. Trimming removed 4 bases at V and 4 bases at J, with 14 bases between. Germline V gene data show CDR1 as SGHRS and CDR2 as YFSETQ. CDR3 length equals 14 residues.

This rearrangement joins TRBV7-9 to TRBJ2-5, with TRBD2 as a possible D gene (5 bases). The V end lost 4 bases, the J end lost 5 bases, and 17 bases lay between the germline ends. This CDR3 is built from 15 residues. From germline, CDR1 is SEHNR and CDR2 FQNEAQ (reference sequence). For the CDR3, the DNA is TGTGCCAGCAGCTCGCCGGGATATCATTTTGAGACCCAGTACTTC. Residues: CASSSPGYHFETQYF.

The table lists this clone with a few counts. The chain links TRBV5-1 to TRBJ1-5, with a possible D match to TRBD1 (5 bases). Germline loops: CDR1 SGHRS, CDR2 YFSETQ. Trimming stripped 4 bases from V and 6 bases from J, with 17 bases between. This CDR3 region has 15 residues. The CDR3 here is CASSPTGEGSQPQHF. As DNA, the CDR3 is TGCGCCAGCAGCCCTACGGGGGAGGGGAGTCAGCCCCAGCATTTT.

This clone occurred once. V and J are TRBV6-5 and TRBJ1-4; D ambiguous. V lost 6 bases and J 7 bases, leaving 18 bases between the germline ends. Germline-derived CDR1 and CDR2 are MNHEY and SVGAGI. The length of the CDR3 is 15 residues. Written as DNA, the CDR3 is TGTGCCAGCAGCCGTAGCAGCGGATCGGGTGAAAAACTGTTTTTT. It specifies CASSRSSGSGEKLFF.

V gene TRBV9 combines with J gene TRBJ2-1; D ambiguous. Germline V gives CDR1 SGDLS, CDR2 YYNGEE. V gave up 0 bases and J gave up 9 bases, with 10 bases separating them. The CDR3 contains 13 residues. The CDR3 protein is CASSVAPSSEQFF. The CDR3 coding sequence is TGTGCCAGCAGCGTAGCCCCCTCCAGTGAGCAGTTCTTC.

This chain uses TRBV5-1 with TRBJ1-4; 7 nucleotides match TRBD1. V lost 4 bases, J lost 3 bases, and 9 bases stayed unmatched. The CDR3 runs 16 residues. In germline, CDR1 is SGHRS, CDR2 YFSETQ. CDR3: CASSVGGTEANEKLFF. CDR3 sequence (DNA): TGCGCCAGCAGCGTAGGGGGGACAGAGGCTAATGAAAAACTGTTTTTT. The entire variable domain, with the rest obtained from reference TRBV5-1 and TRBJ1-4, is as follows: KAGVTQTPRYLIKTRGQQVTLSCSPISGHRSVSWYQQTPGQGLQFLFEYFSETQRNKGNFPGRFSGRQFSNSRSEMNVSTLELGDSALYLCASSVGGTEANEKLFFGSGTQLSVL.

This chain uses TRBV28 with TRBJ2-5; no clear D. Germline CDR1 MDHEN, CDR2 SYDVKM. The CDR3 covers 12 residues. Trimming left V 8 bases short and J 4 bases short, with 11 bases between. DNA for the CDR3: TGTGCCAGCCTGGGCCTCGGAGAGACCCAGTACTTC. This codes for CASLGLGETQYF.

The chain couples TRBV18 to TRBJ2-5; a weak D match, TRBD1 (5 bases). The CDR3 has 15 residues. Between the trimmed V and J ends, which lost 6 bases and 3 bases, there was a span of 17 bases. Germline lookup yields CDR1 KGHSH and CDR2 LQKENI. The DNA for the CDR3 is TGTGCCAGCTCTACATCAGGGTTTAGAGAAGAGACCCAGTACTTC. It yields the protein CASSTSGFREETQYF. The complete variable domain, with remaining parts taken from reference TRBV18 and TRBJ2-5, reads NAGVMQNPRHLVRRRGQEARLRCSPMKGHSHVYWYRQLPEEGLKFMVYLQKENIIDESGMPKERFSAEFPKEGPSILRIQQVVRGDSAAYFCASSTSGFREETQYFGPGTRLLVL.

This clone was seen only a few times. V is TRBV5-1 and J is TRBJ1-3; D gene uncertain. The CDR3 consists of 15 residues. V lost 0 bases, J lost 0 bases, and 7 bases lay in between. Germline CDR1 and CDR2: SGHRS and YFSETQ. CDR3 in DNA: TGCGCCAGCAGCTTGGCCCCTTCCTCTGGAAACACCATATATTTT. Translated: CASSLAPSSGNTIYF.

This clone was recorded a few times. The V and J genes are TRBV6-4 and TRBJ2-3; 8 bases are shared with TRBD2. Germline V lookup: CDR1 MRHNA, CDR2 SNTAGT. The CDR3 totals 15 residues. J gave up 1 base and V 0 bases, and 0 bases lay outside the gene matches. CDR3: CASSDSSGGTDTQYF. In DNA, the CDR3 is TGTGCCAGCAGTGACTCTAGCGGGGGCACAGATACGCAGTATTTT.

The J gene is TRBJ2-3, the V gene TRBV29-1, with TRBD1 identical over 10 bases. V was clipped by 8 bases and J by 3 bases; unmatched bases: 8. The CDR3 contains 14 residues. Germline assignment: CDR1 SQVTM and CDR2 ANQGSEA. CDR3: CSLSGGQGTDTQYF. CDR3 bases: TGCAGCCTCAGCGGGGGACAGGGGACAGATACGCAGTATTTT.

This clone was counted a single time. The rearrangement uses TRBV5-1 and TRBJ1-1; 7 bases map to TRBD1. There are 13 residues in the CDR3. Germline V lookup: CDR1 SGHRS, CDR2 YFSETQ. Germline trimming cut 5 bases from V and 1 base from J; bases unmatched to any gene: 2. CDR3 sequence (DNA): TGCGCCAGCAGTACAGGGGAGAACACTGAAGCTTTCTTT. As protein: CASSTGENTEAFF.

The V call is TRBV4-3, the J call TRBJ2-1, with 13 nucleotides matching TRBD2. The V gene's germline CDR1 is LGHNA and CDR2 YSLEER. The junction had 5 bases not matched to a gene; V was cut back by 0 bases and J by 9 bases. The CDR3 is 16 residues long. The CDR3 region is CASSQELAGGRGEQFF. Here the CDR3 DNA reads TGCGCCAGCAGCCAAGAACTAGCGGGGGGGCGAGGTGAGCAGTTCTTC.

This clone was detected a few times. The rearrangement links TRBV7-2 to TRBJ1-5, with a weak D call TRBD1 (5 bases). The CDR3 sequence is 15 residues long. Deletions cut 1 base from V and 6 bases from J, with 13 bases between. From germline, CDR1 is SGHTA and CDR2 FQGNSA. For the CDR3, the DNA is TGTGCCAGCAGCTTAGGTCAGGGAATAGGTCAGCCCCAGCATTTT. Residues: CASSLGQGIGQPQHF. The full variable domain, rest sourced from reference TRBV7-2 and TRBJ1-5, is GAGVSQSPSNKVTEKGKDVELRCDPISGHTALYWYRQSLGQGLEFLIYFQGNSAPDKSGLPSDRFSAERTGGSVSTLTIQRTQQEDSAVYLCASSLGQGIGQPQHFGDGTRLSIL.

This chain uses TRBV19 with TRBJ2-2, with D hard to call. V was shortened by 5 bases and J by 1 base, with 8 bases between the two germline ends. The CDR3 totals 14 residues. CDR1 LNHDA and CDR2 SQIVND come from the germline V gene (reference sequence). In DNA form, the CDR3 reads TGTGCCAGTAGTCGAGGCGGGAACACCGGGGAGCTGTTTTTT. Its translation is CASSRGGNTGELFF.

The CDR3 coding sequence is TGTGCCAGCAGCCTCGCGGGGGGTCGGACGGGGACCCAGTACTTC. Its translation: CASSLAGGRTGTQYF. The rearrangement uses TRBV11-2 and TRBJ2-5; 8 bases are a match to TRBD2. With 5 bases clipped from V and 7 bases from J, the junction kept 12 bases outside the gene matches. The germline gives CDR1 SGHAT, CDR2 FQNNGV. This CDR3 region has 15 residues.

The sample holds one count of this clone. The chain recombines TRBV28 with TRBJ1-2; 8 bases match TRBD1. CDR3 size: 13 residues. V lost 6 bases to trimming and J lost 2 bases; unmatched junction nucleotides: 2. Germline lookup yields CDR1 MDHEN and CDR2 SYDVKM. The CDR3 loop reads CASSPGGNYGYTF. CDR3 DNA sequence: TGTGCCAGCAGCCCAGGGGGCAACTATGGCTACACCTTC.

The CDR3 region has the DNA TGTGCCAGCAGTGTTTCGGGGTCTAACTATGGCTACACCTTC. It encodes CASSVSGSNYGYTF. This chain uses TRBV6-1 with TRBJ1-2, with D unclear. The germline V gene encodes CDR1 MNHNS and CDR2 SASEGT. The V end was cut by 4 bases, the J end by 0 bases, with 9 bases between. The CDR3 is 14 residues long.

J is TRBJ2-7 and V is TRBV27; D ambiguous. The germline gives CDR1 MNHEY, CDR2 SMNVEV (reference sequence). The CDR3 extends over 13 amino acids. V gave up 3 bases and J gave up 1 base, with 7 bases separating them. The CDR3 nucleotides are TGTGCCAGCAGTTTTTCCCAGTCCTACGAGCAGTACTTC. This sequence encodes CASSFSQSYEQYF.

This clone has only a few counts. This chain's CDR3 is CASSSKPSRGEKLFF. In nucleotides, the CDR3 is TGCGCCAGCAGCTCTAAGCCCAGCAGGGGAGAAAAACTGTTTTTT. This rearrangement joins TRBV4-1 to TRBJ1-4, with D perhaps TRBD1 (6 bases). The CDR3 is 15 amino acids. V dropped 5 bases and J dropped 8 bases, with 18 bases sitting between them. Germline CDR1 is MGHRA and CDR2 is YSYEKL.

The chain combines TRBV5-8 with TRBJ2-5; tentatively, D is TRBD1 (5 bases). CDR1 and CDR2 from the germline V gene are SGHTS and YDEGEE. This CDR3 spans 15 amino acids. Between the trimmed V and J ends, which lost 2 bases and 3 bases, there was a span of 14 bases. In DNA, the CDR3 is TGTGCCAGCAGCTTCCTCAGGGATGGGAAAGAGACCCAGTACTTC. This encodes CASSFLRDGKETQYF. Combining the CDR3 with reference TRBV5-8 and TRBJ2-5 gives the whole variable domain EAGVTQSPTHLIKTRGQQATLRCSPISGHTSVYWYQQALGLGLQFLLWYDEGEERNRGNFPPRFSGRQFPNYSSELNVNALELEDSALYLCASSFLRDGKETQYFGPGTRLLVL.

The CDR3 bases are TGCGCCAGCAGAGGCGGCTACGAGCAGTACTTC. This translates into CASRGGYEQYF. The gene calls are TRBV10-2 and TRBJ2-7; D not certain. Looked up from germline, CDR1 is WSHSY and CDR2 is SAAADI. This CDR3 contains 11 residues. V lost 6 bases and J lost 3, with 6 bases in between.

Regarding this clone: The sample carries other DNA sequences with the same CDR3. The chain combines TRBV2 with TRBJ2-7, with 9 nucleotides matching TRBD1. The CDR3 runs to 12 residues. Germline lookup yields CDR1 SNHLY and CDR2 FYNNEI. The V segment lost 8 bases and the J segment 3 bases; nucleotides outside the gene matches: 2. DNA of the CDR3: TGTGCCAGCGGGACAGGGATCTACGAGCAGTACTTC. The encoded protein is CASGTGIYEQYF. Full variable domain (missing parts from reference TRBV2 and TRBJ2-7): EPEVTQTPSHQVTQMGQEVILRCVPISNHLYFYWYRQILGQKVEFLVSFYNNEISEKSEIFDDQFSVERPDGSNFTLKIRSTKLEDSAMYFCASGTGIYEQYFGPGTRLTVT.